This is a list of T cell receptor beta chains from one sample in a study of cytomegalovirus exposure and HLA in healthy donors. TCRdb keeps only in-frame clones here, not all; method: immunoSEQ multiplex PCR. The table records tens of thousands of clones, about 80% of them present only once. Specimen: PBMCs. The origin of the receptors is a man aged 55 to 70 in good health and CMV-seronegative. The CDR3 runs from the conserved cysteine through the conserved F or W. A D gene is named only where the DNA matches it firmly. The size field is filled for only some rows; it gives once, few, many or a size class.

abundance: large
len: 12
d_gene: -
j_gene: TRBJ2-7
v_gene: TRBV6-6
CDR3nt: TGTGCCAGCAGTTACGGAGGGGCCGAGCAGTACTTC
CDR3aa: CASSYGGAEQYF

abundance: -
len: 16
d_gene: -
j_gene: TRBJ2-7
v_gene: TRBV4-1
CDR3nt: TGCGCCAGCAGCCAGGGGGGTGGCTATTCTTCCTACGAGCAGTACTTC
CDR3aa: CASSQGGGYSSYEQYF

abundance: -
len: 12
d_gene: TRBD2
j_gene: TRBJ2-3
v_gene: TRBV30
CDR3nt: TGTGCCTGGAGGCTAGCGGGGAATACGCAGTATTTT
CDR3aa: CAWRLAGNTQYF

abundance: -
len: 15
d_gene: -
j_gene: TRBJ1-4
v_gene: TRBV5-6
CDR3nt: TGTGCCAGCAGCTTGGCCGGTACAACTAATGAAAAACTGTTTTTT
CDR3aa: CASSLAGTTNEKLFF

abundance: -
len: 13
d_gene: TRBD1
j_gene: TRBJ1-4
v_gene: TRBV10-3
CDR3nt: TGTGCCATCGGACAGGGGGGGAATGAAAAACTGTTTTTT
CDR3aa: CAIGQGGNEKLFF

abundance: -
len: 19
d_gene: TRBD1
j_gene: TRBJ1-2
v_gene: TRBV12-5
CDR3nt: TGTGCTAGTGGTTTGCCACAGCGGGACAGGGGTCCCGTGAAGGGGGGCTACACCTTC
CDR3aa: CASGLPQRDRGPVKGGYTF

abundance: -
len: 16
d_gene: -
j_gene: TRBJ2-7
v_gene: TRBV7-9
CDR3nt: TGTGCCAGCAGCTTAAAGGGAAAGGGGAAATTCTACGAGCAGTACTTC
CDR3aa: CASSLKGKGKFYEQYF

abundance: -
len: 15
d_gene: TRBD1
j_gene: TRBJ2-3
v_gene: TRBV11-2
CDR3nt: TGTGCCAGCAGCTTAGTACAGGGGGCGTCAGATACGCAGTATTTT
CDR3aa: CASSLVQGASDTQYF

abundance: -
len: 14
d_gene: TRBD1
j_gene: TRBJ1-2
v_gene: TRBV5-4
CDR3nt: TGTGCCAGCAGCAGTTCAGGGGGCGCATCTGGCTACACCTTC
CDR3aa: CASSSSGGASGYTF

abundance: -
len: 14
d_gene: -
j_gene: TRBJ1-3
v_gene: TRBV7-9
CDR3nt: TGTGCCAGCAGCTTAGGCTATGATGGAAACACCATATATTTT
CDR3aa: CASSLGYDGNTIYF

abundance: -
len: 15
d_gene: -
j_gene: TRBJ2-2
v_gene: TRBV7-3
CDR3nt: TGTGCCAGCAGCTTAGACATAAGGGGTACCGGGGAGCTGTTTTTT
CDR3aa: CASSLDIRGTGELFF

abundance: -
len: 14
d_gene: TRBD1
j_gene: TRBJ2-7
v_gene: TRBV5-1
CDR3nt: TGCGCCAGCAGCCTCTCAGGGGGCGTCTACGAGCAGTACTTC
CDR3aa: CASSLSGGVYEQYF

abundance: -
len: 13
d_gene: -
j_gene: TRBJ1-2
v_gene: TRBV6-1
CDR3nt: TGTGCCAGCAGTGATGGGAGGGGTTTAAGCTACACCTTC
CDR3aa: CASSDGRGLSYTF

abundance: once
len: 14
d_gene: -
j_gene: TRBJ1-2
v_gene: TRBV15
CDR3nt: TGTGCCACCAGCAGAGATCTCCGTCCCTATGGCTACACCTTC
CDR3aa: CATSRDLRPYGYTF

abundance: -
len: 15
d_gene: TRBD2
j_gene: TRBJ2-7
v_gene: TRBV5-4
CDR3nt: TGTGCCAGCAGCTTGGATACTAGCGGGTTTTACGAGCAGTACTTC
CDR3aa: CASSLDTSGFYEQYF

abundance: -
len: 14
d_gene: -
j_gene: TRBJ2-5
v_gene: TRBV6-1
CDR3nt: TGTGCCAGCAGTTCCCAGGGGCCCCAAGAGACCCAGTACTTC
CDR3aa: CASSSQGPQETQYF

abundance: -
len: 15
d_gene: TRBD1
j_gene: TRBJ1-4
v_gene: TRBV11-2
CDR3nt: TGTGCCAGCAGCTCGACAGGGGCGAATTTTGAAAAACTGTTTTTT
CDR3aa: CASSSTGANFEKLFF

abundance: -
len: 10
d_gene: -
j_gene: TRBJ1-1
v_gene: TRBV19
CDR3nt: TGTGCCAGTGGGGGGAGGGAAGCTTTCTTT
CDR3aa: CASGGREAFF